This T cell receptor (beta chain) was found in a study of technical replicates of blood from several donors (dated by TCRdb to about 2017). Library preparation used the immunoSEQ multiplex PCR assay. TCRdb's version of the immuneACCESS table is confined to in-frame rearrangements and falls short of the full clone set. An unresolved V gene accounts for under half of the shortfall where checked; the remainder is of unknown origin. Recorded for this sample are about 82,000 clones; just over 95% of them occurred a single time. Around 0.35% of the sample belongs to the ten largest clones. Trimming removed 4 bases from V and 3 bases from J; the gene matches leave 4 bases unexplained. The germline V gene specifies MGHDK as CDR1 and SYGVNS as CDR2. The CDR3 goes from the cysteine to the phenylalanine over 14 residues. CDR3 DNA only is kept here, 42 bases in frame from base 1. With regard to this clone: Its antigen specificity is not known. Base qualities are not recorded, but no much larger clone differs from it by a single base.

The rearranged segments are TRBV25-1 and TRBJ2-7; 9 junctional bases match TRBD1. The TCR sequence derives from a human donor in good health. The sequenced material came from T cells isolated from PBMCs. Here is the DNA: TGTGCCAGCAGTGGACAGGGGGAGGACTACGAGCAGTACTTC. It encodes CASSGQGEDYEQYF.